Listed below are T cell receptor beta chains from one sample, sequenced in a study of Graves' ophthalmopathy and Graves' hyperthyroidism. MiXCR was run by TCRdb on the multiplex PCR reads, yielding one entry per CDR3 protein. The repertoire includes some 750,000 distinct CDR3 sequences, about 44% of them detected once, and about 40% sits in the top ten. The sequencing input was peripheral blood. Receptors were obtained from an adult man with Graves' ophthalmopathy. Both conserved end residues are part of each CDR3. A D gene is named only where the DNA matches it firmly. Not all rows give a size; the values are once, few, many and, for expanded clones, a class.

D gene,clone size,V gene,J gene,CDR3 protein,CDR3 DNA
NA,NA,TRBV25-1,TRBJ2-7,CASPVGSYEQYF,TGTGCCAGCCCCGTCGGTTCCTACGAGCAGTACTTC
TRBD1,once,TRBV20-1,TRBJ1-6,CSARQGVGSPLHF,TGCAGTGCTAGACAGGGGGTTGGGTCACCCCTCCACTTT
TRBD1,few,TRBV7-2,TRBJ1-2,CASSPGQESYGYTF,TGTGCCAGCAGCCCAGGACAGGAATCCTATGGCTACACCTTC
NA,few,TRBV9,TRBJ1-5,CASSALTNNQPQHF,TGTGCCAGCAGCGCGCTGACGAACAATCAGCCCCAGCATTTT
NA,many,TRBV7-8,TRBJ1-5,CASSPMGDQPQHF,TGTGCCAGCAGCCCAATGGGAGATCAGCCCCAGCATTTT
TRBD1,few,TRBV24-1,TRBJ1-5,CARALPGQGRQPQHF,TGTGCTAGAGCGCTACCGGGACAGGGTCGGCAGCCCCAGCATTTT
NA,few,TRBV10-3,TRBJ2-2,CAISDRWGHKNTRELFF,TGTGCCATCAGTGACCGGTGGGGACACAAGAACACCAGGGAGCTGTTTTTT
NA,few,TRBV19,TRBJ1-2,CASTSGLGYTF,NA
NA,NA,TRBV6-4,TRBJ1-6,CASSSPAGGGSPLHF,TGTGCCAGCAGTTCACCCGCCGGGGGAGGATCACCCCTCCACTTT
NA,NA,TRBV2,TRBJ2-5,CASSEALAGTDQETQYF,TGTGCCAGCAGTGAAGCTCTGGCGGGGACCGATCAAGAGACCCAGTACTTC
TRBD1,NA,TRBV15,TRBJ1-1,CATSREGQGNTEAFF,TGTGCCACCAGCAGAGAGGGACAGGGAAACACTGAAGCTTTCTTT
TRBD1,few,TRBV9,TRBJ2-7,CASSPSTGATYEQYF,TGTGCCAGCAGCCCGTCGACAGGGGCGACCTACGAGCAGTACTTC
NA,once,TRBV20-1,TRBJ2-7,CSAPPLTGLREQYF,TGCAGTGCGCCACCGCTTACAGGGCTCAGGGAGCAGTACTTC
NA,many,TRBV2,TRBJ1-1,CASSLMGVAGNTEAFF,TGTGCCAGCAGCCTAATGGGGGTAGCAGGGAACACTGAAGCTTTCTTT
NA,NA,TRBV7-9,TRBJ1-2,CASGLETYNYGYTF,TGTGCCAGCGGCTTGGAGACATACAACTATGGCTACACCTTC
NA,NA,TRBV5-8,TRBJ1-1,CASSWSPPVSSRMNTEAFF,TGTGCCAGCAGCTGGAGTCCTCCGGTTTCCTCCCGTATGAACACTGAAGCTTTCTTT
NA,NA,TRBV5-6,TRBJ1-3,CASSLGTLTGNTIYF,TGTGCCAGCAGCTTGGGGACCCTCACTGGGAACACCATATATTTT
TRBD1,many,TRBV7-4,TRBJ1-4,CASSRPNPDRATNEKLFF,TGTGCCAGCAGCCGACCCAACCCGGACAGGGCAACTAATGAAAAACTGTTTTTT
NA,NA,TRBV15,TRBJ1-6,CATSRANGSLLHF,TGTGCCACCAGCAGAGCCAACGGTTCACTCCTCCACTTT
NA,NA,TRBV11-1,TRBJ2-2,CASSPYGGGATAGELFF,TGTGCCAGCAGCCCCTATGGCGGGGGCGCCACGGCCGGGGAGCTGTTTTTT
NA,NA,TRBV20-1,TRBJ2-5,CSAATSAETQYF,TGCAGTGCTGCGACATCGGCGGAGACCCAGTACTTC
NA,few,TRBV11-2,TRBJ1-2,CASSQSPGLNGYTF,TGTGCCAGCAGCCAATCGCCGGGACTGAATGGCTACACCTTC
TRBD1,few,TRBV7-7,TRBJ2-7,CASSLGQGDNHEQYF,TGTGCTAGCAGCTTAGGACAGGGTGATAACCACGAGCAGTACTTC
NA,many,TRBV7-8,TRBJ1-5,CASSLRRNQPQHF,TGTGCCAGCAGCTTACGCCGCAATCAGCCCCAGCATTTT
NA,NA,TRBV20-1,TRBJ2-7,CSARKDFYEQYF,TGCAGTGCCAGAAAGGATTTCTACGAGCAGTACTTC
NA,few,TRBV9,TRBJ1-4,CASSAQGRINEKLFF,TGTGCCAGCAGCGCCCAAGGACGGATTAATGAAAAACTGTTTTTT
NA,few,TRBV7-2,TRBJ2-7,CASSFGGISYEQYF,TGTGCCAGCAGCTTTGGCGGAATCTCCTACGAGCAGTACTTC